This passage covers 9 T cell receptor beta chains from one sample sequenced in a study of cytomegalovirus exposure and HLA in healthy donors. Primers: 60 Vbeta forward and 13 Jbeta reverse. Clones were read by immunoSEQ multiplex PCR, and TCRdb kept only the in-frame ones, dropping some. This sample has under 150,000 clones; roughly 80% occur once, and the top ten carry about 4.1%. The sample was PBMCs. These receptors were taken from a woman aged 40 to 50 in good health and CMV-seropositive.

The rearrangement joins TRBV11-3 to TRBJ2-7, with D uncertain. Germline V gives CDR1 SGHNT, CDR2 YENEEA. Trimming removed 0 bases from V and 1 base from J, with 4 bases in between. CDR3 length equals 13 residues. CDR3 coding DNA: TGTGCCAGCAGCTTAGACAGATCCTACGAGCAGTACTTC. Translating it yields CASSLDRSYEQYF.

The chain uses TRBV5-1 and TRBJ2-3, with TRBD1 as a possible D gene (7 bases). CDR3 length: 13 residues. Looked up from germline, CDR1 is SGHRS and CDR2 is YFSETQ. The V gene lost 4 bases and the J gene lost 6 bases, with 12 bases spanning the gap. CDR3 in amino acids: CASSVRGRDTQYF. DNA of the CDR3: TGCGCCAGCAGCGTCAGGGGGAGGGATACGCAGTATTTT.

The V call is TRBV7-2, the J call TRBJ2-2; a possible D gene is TRBD2 (6 bases). The germline V and J ends were trimmed by 7 bases and 6 bases, with 12 bases remaining between them. Looked up from germline, CDR1 is SGHTA and CDR2 is FQGNSA. The CDR3 has 13 residues. In DNA, the CDR3 is TGTGCCAGCACCAATGGAGGGGCCGGGGAGCTGTTTTTT. Amino acid sequence: CASTNGGAGELFF.

Comments on this clone: One end of the junction varies from germline; a read error may be responsible. Other DNA variants within this sample encode the same CDR3. The genes are TRBV6-4 and TRBJ2-5, with D perhaps matching TRBD2 (5 bases). Germline CDR1 is MRHNA and CDR2 is SNTAGT. The CDR3 has 11 residues. CDR3 DNA sequence: TGCGCCAGCCCCGAGGGAGAGACCCAGTACTTC. Residues: CASPEGETQYF.

The genes are TRBV6-5 and TRBJ2-2; D remains unclear. Germline V gene lookup returns CDR1 MNHEY and CDR2 SVGAGI. This CDR3 is 14 amino acids long. V was clipped by 6 bases and J by 5 bases, with 13 bases between them. In DNA, the CDR3 is TGTGCCAGCAGGTCTCCCTTCAGTACCGGGGAGCTGTTTTTT. As protein: CASRSPFSTGELFF.

This chain uses TRBV15 with TRBJ2-1; 8 bases agree with TRBD1. Germline V CDR1 and CDR2: LNHNV, YYDKDF (reference sequence). The CDR3 has 14 amino acids. Trimming cost V 8 bases and J 3 bases; bases outside gene matches: 6. The chain's CDR3 is CATAGTGHYNEQFF. Here the CDR3 DNA reads TGTGCCACCGCTGGGACAGGCCACTACAATGAGCAGTTCTTC.

This chain uses TRBV18 with TRBJ2-7, with TRBD2 identical over 14 bases. Germline V gene sequence: CDR1 KGHSH, CDR2 LQKENI. The J segment lost 2 bases and the V segment lost 9 bases, leaving 15 bases of the junction unmatched. The CDR3 is 18 amino acids. As DNA, the CDR3 is TGTGCCAGTTCGCCTCCGGGGACTAGCGGGAGTATCACCTACGAGCAGTACTTC. Protein sequence: CASSPPGTSGSITYEQYF. Filled out from reference TRBV18 and TRBJ2-7, the complete variable domain reads NAGVMQNPRHLVRRRGQEARLRCSPMKGHSHVYWYRQLPEEGLKFMVYLQKENIIDESGMPKERFSAEFPKEGPSILRIQQVVRGDSAAYFCASSPPGTSGSITYEQYFGPGTRLTVT.

This sequence joins TRBV15 and TRBJ2-3; possible D gene TRBD2, 6 bases. The CDR3 consists of 15 residues. Germline CDR1 and CDR2: LNHNV and YYDKDF (reference sequence). V lost 8 bases and J lost 2, with 17 bases in between. The CDR3 spells CATGPRRGYTDTQYF. Here the CDR3 DNA reads TGTGCCACCGGGCCCCGGCGGGGTTACACAGATACGCAGTATTTT.

The sample holds a few counts of this clone. Other DNA sequences within the sample encode an identical CDR3. The chain links TRBV6-5 to TRBJ1-5; possibly TRBD1 for D (6 bases). Germline values: CDR1 MNHEY, CDR2 SVGAGI. The germline V and J ends were trimmed by 6 bases and 4 bases, with 10 bases remaining between them. CDR3 length: 13 amino acids. The CDR3 reads CASSRGGNQPQHF. CDR3 bases: TGTGCCAGCAGCAGGGGAGGGAATCAGCCCCAGCATTTT.